This T cell receptor (beta chain) was recorded in a study of T cells after posttransplantation cyclophosphamide. General observations from the study: Donor-recipient repertoire similarity was low at 1-2 months, rising over year one. After PTCy, TRB diversity resembled that of CNI/methotrexate controls.

Turning to this clone: As yet, its antigen is unknown.

This table comes from immunoSEQ multiplex PCR, and its TCRdb copy is limited to in-frame clones, with some not included. The sample records thousands of clones, about 79% being singletons. Cyclophosphamide on days +3 and +4 followed busulfan-fludarabine conditioning and a marrow graft. V was shortened by 6 bases and J by 2 bases, with 16 bases between the two germline ends. CDR1 is MDHEN, CDR2 SYDVKM, per germline. CDR3 length: 15 residues. The sequence was obtained from a male patient in his sixties or seventies who received an allogeneic stem cell transplant from an unrelated donor, was CMV-positive, and had no GVHD. A share of the T cells may be of graft donor origin. V is TRBV28 and J is TRBJ2-5; tentative D call: TRBD1 (6 bases). Sequences were derived from PBMCs, sampled after allogeneic stem cell transplant with posttransplant cyclophosphamide. CDR3: CASSPQTGLQETQYF. The CDR3 DNA reads TGTGCCAGCAGCCCCCAGACAGGTCTTCAAGAGACCCAGTACTTC.